The sequence of this T cell receptor beta chain was determined in a study of T cells in Graves' hyperthyroidism and ophthalmopathy. Amplification yielded TCR beta CDR3 regions, with RNA transcripts as the source. Carried out on the TCR CDR3, a first-round RT-PCR used the HTBI primer set. A single record per CDR3 protein comes from TCRdb applying MiXCR to the multiplex PCR reads. The profile shows 350,000 to 400,000 distinct CDR3 sequences, under 15% of them singletons. Trimming took off 3 bases at V and 2 bases at J, with 17 bases between the two ends. CDR1 and CDR2 from the germline V gene are GTSNPN and SVGIG (reference sequence). The CDR3 extends over 15 amino acids.

This TCR was recovered from a woman in her 30s with Graves' hyperthyroidism. Specimen: blood. The V call is TRBV30, the J call TRBJ2-7; D is possibly TRBD2 (5 bases). CDR3 region: CAWRDPTNGTYEQYF. The CDR3 DNA follows: TGTGCCTGGAGGGACCCGACTAACGGGACCTACGAGCAGTACTTC.